These 16 T cell receptor beta chains were sequenced from one sample in a study of response to subunit inactivated influenza vaccine. TCRdb processed the RT-PCR reads anew with MiXCR; each CDR3 protein has one entry. The profile covers about 780,000 distinct CDR3 sequences, with approximately 17% appearing a single time and 11% taken by the ten largest. Sequences were derived from PBMCs from blood, sampled approximately 5 days after vaccination. The receptors shown here come from a man between 45 and 60 years old who received an inactivated influenza vaccine.

In this sample, this clonotype turned up a few times. The rearrangement joins TRBV29-1 to TRBJ1-2; possibly TRBD1 for D (6 bases). Germline V gene lookup returns CDR1 SQVTM and CDR2 ANQGSEA. V lost 8 bases to trimming and J lost 6 bases, with 16 bases between them. The CDR3 spans 12 residues. The CDR3 spells CSSLGGADGYTF. CDR3 nucleotides: TGCAGCTCACTGGGGGGGGCGGATGGCTACACCTTC. Full variable domain (rest looked up from reference TRBV29-1 and TRBJ1-2): SAVISQKPSRDICQRGTSLTIQCQVDSQVTMMFWYRQQPGQSLTLIATANQGSEATYESGFVIDKFPISRPNLTFSTLTVSNMSPEDSSIYLCSSLGGADGYTFGSGTRLTVV.

The chain uses TRBV3-1 and TRBJ2-2; 8 nucleotides align to TRBD2. The CDR3 runs 15 residues. The germline CDR1 and CDR2 sequences are LGHDT and YNNKEL (reference sequence). V dropped 6 bases and J dropped 6; count of bases not matched to a gene: 9. CDR3 DNA: TGTGCCAGCAGTGATACCGGGACTAGATCCGGGGAGCTGTTTTTT. This gives the protein CASSDTGTRSGELFF.

V usage is TRBV6-5 and J usage is TRBJ1-3; 10 bases align to TRBD1. V dropped 5 bases and J dropped 2; count of bases not matched to a gene: 3. The CDR3 runs to 15 residues. Germline V CDR1 and CDR2: MNHEY, SVGAGI. DNA for the CDR3: TGTGCCAGCAGTACTGGACAGGGGGCTGGAAACACCATATATTTT. This codes for CASSTGQGAGNTIYF.

In its sample, this clonotype was seen a few times. The J gene is TRBJ1-5, the V gene TRBV11-1, with TRBD1 matching over 12 bases. The V gene end was trimmed by 3 bases and the J gene end by 6 bases; junction bases not matched to a gene: 15. Germline loops: CDR1 SGHAT, CDR2 FQDESV (reference sequence). CDR3 length equals 19 residues. The CDR3 loop reads CASSFGDSRDRGRGQPQHF. In DNA, the CDR3 is TGTGCCAGCAGCTTTGGGGATTCTCGGGACAGGGGGCGCGGTCAGCCCCAGCATTTT. Based on the CDR3 plus reference TRBV11-1 and TRBJ1-5, the full variable domain is EAEVAQSPRYKITEKSQAVAFWCDPISGHATLYWYRQILGQGPELLVQFQDESVVDDSQLPKDRFSAERLKGVDSTLKIQPAELGDSAMYLCASSFGDSRDRGRGQPQHFGDGTRLSIL.

This chain links TRBV9 with TRBJ1-5, with 7 bases fitting TRBD1. J lost 6 bases, V lost 0 bases, and 6 bases had no gene match. CDR1 SGDLS and CDR2 YYNGEE come from the germline V gene. This CDR3 comprises 15 residues. The CDR3 protein is CASSVEGGAVQPQHF. The DNA for the CDR3 is TGTGCCAGCAGCGTAGAAGGGGGCGCGGTTCAGCCCCAGCATTTT. Variable domain in full (rest from reference TRBV9 and TRBJ1-5): DSGVTQTPKHLITATGQRVTLRCSPRSGDLSVYWYQQSLDQGLQFLIQYYNGEERAKGNILERFSAQQFPDLHSELNLSSLELGDSALYFCASSVEGGAVQPQHFGDGTRLSIL.

This chain joins TRBV4-1 and TRBJ2-7; maybe TRBD1 (6 bases). V lost 3 bases and J 4 bases, leaving 16 bases between the germline ends. Per the germline V gene, CDR1 is MGHRA and CDR2 is YSYEKL. The CDR3 sequence is 15 residues long. CDR3 sequence: CASSQGQGTSYEQYF. In DNA form, the CDR3 reads TGCGCCAGCAGCCAGGGACAAGGTACCTCTTACGAGCAGTACTTC.

This clonotype was observed at least ten times. The rearrangement links TRBV5-8 to TRBJ2-3, with 8 bases lining up with TRBD2. CDR1 and CDR2 (germline): SGHTS, YDEGEE. V lost 0 bases and J lost 6; bases outside the gene matches: 9. The CDR3 totals 16 residues. The DNA of the CDR3 is TGTGCCAGCAGCTTGGGCTCAGCGGGGGCATCGGATACGCAGTATTTT. It specifies CASSLGSAGASDTQYF.

This clonotype has only a few counts. This sequence joins TRBV7-9 and TRBJ2-2; D is unclear. This CDR3 contains 14 residues. V was trimmed by 5 bases and J by 2 bases, leaving 9 bases between them. Germline loops: CDR1 SEHNR, CDR2 FQNEAQ (reference sequence). The CDR3 DNA is TGTGCCAGCAGCCCCCCTAGAAACACCGGGGAGCTGTTTTTT. Protein product: CASSPPRNTGELFF.

The chain joins TRBV11-2 to TRBJ2-5; 11 bases map to TRBD2. Germline V CDR1 and CDR2: SGHAT, FQNNGV. V shed 5 bases and J 2 bases; nucleotides not matched to a gene: 16. This CDR3 is built from 19 residues. The CDR3 loop is CASSRNGLAGGYRQETQYF. CDR3 DNA sequence: TGTGCCAGCAGCCGCAATGGTTTAGCGGGAGGGTACAGACAAGAGACCCAGTACTTC.

This clonotype was counted a few times. The rearrangement joins TRBV9 to TRBJ2-3; D is undetermined. V was trimmed by 0 bases and J by 2 bases, leaving 10 bases between them. CDR3 length equals 15 residues. Germline assignment: CDR1 SGDLS and CDR2 YYNGEE. The chain's CDR3 is CASSVGWGFTDTQYF. The CDR3 DNA is TGTGCCAGCAGCGTAGGCTGGGGATTCACAGATACGCAGTATTTT.

This chain joins TRBV15 and TRBJ2-7; D ambiguous. CDR1 is LNHNV, CDR2 YYDKDF, per germline (reference sequence). CDR3 size: 15 residues. V lost 0 bases and J lost 0, with 9 bases in between. As DNA, the CDR3 is TGTGCCACCAGCAGAGAACAGCTTAGCTCCTACGAGCAGTACTTC. Its protein product is CATSREQLSSYEQYF.

The chain couples TRBV27 to TRBJ2-7; tentatively, D is TRBD1 (6 bases). Germline loops: CDR1 MNHEY, CDR2 SMNVEV (reference sequence). The CDR3 runs 13 residues. The V and J ends lost 10 bases and 3 bases respectively, with 16 bases between them. The CDR3 region has the DNA TGTGCCACCAGACAGGTTGAGGGCTACGAGCAGTACTTC. Protein: CATRQVEGYEQYF.

The V gene is TRBV30, the J gene TRBJ1-5; weak D call: TRBD1 (6 bases). This CDR3 is built from 14 residues. Per the germline V gene, CDR1 is GTSNPN and CDR2 is SVGIG (reference sequence). V lost 2 bases and J lost 1, with 9 bases in between. The DNA for the CDR3 is TGTGCCTGGAGTCTAGGACAGAGCAATCAGCCCCAGCATTTT. As protein: CAWSLGQSNQPQHF.

This clonotype came up many times. This rearrangement joins TRBV12-3 or TRBV12-4 to TRBJ2-5; 9 bases fit TRBD1. Trimming at V came to 3 bases and at J to 2 bases, leaving 4 bases not matched to a gene. CDR3 length: 15 residues. DNA of the CDR3: TGTGCCAGCAGTTTCGGGGACAGGGTACAAGAGACCCAGTACTTC. Protein sequence: CASSFGDRVQETQYF.

This clonotype has a handful of counts. The gene calls are TRBV20-1 and TRBJ2-7; D unclear. CDR3 length: 14 amino acids. The V end was cut by 3 bases, the J end by 4 bases, with 16 bases between. Germline V gene data show CDR1 as DFQATT and CDR2 as SNEGSKA (reference sequence). The CDR3 region has the DNA TGCAGTGCTAGTGGACCGGCAAAAGATTACGAGCAGTACTTC. Its protein is CSASGPAKDYEQYF.

The V and J genes are TRBV30 and TRBJ2-5; D remains ambiguous. Trimming removed 3 bases at V and 4 bases at J, with 15 bases between. The CDR3 extends over 14 amino acids. Germline V gene sequence: CDR1 GTSNPN, CDR2 SVGIG (reference sequence). This CDR3 reads CAWRGKGLAETQYF. The CDR3 nucleotides read TGTGCCTGGAGAGGAAAGGGATTAGCAGAGACCCAGTACTTC.